This paragraph covers one T cell receptor (beta chain) sequence. CDR3 length: 16 amino acids. V shed 5 bases, J shed 2 bases, and the junction held 6 bases outside the gene matches. CDR1 MNHEY and CDR2 SMNVEV come from the germline V gene (reference sequence). Time point meaning: persistent/refractory GD, antithyroid drugs over 5 years with positive TRAb. RNA extracted from PBMCs served as the sequencing template. This sample was taken from a study of regulatory T cells in long-lasting Graves disease. The TCR beta library used iRepertoire HTBI primers with Arm-PCR amplification of CDR3. A single record per CDR3 protein comes from TCRdb applying MiXCR to the multiplex PCR reads. The sample has some 430,000 distinct CDR3 sequences, roughly a fifth seen once.

Sequenced here: peripheral blood mononuclear cells (PBMCs), sampled when the disease was refractory, from a patient treated with antithyroid drugs. The clonotype was recovered from a female donor with Graves disease. This chain uses TRBV27 with TRBJ2-5; 12 bases match TRBD2. CDR3 loop: CASSTRLAGAQETQYF. The CDR3 region has the DNA TGTGCCAGCAGTACCCGACTAGCGGGGGCTCAAGAGACCCAGTACTTC.